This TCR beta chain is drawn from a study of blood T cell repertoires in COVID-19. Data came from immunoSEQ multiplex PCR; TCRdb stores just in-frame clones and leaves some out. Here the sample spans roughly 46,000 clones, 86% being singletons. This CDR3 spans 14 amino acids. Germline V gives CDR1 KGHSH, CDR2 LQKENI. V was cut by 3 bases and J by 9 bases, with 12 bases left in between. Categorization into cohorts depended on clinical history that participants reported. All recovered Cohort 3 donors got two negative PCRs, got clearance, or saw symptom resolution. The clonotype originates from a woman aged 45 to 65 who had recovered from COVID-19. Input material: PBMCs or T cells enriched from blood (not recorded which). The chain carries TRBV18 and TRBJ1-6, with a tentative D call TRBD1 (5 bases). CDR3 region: CASSPGGFGSPLHF. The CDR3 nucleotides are TGTGCCAGCTCACCGGGGGGATTTGGTTCACCCCTCCACTTT.